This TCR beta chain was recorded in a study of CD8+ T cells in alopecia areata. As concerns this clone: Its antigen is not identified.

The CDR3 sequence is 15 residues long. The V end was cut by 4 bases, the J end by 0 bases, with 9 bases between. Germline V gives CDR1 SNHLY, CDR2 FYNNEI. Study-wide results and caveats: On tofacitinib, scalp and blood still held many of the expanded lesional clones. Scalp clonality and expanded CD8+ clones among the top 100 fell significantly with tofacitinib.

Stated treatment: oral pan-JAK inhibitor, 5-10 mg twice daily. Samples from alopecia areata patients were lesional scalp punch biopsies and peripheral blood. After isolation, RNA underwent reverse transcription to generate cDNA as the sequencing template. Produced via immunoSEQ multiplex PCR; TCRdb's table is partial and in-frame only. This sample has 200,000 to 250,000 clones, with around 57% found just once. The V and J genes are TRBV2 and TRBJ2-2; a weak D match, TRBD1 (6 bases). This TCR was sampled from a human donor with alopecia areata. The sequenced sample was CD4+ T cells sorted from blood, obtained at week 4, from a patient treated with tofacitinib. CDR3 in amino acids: CASSGTVTNTGELFF. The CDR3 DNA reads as TGTGCCAGCAGTGGGACAGTAACGAACACCGGGGAGCTGTTTTTT.